Listed below are T cell receptor beta chains from one sample, sequenced in a study of cytomegalovirus exposure and HLA in healthy donors. The repertoire was sequenced with immunoSEQ multiplex PCR; TCRdb's copy has only in-frame clones and lacks some. The sample yields over 110,000 clones, about three quarters seen once. Sequenced input: PBMCs. The receptors derive from a middle-aged woman in good health and CMV-seronegative. The CDR3 runs from the conserved cysteine through the conserved F or W. D genes are given only for firm matches. Part of the rows lack a size; the others show once, few, many or a class for expanded clones.

size: .; J: TRBJ2-5; V: TRBV27; D: .; CDR3: CASRPANFKETQYF; DNA: TGTGCCAGCAGGCCAGCGAACTTTAAAGAGACCCAGTACTTC
size: .; J: TRBJ1-6; V: TRBV5-1; D: TRBD1; CDR3: CASSLVPGTDNNSPLHF; DNA: TGCGCCAGCAGCTTGGTACCCGGGACAGATAATAATTCACCCCTCCACTTT
size: .; J: TRBJ1-1; V: TRBV11-2; D: TRBD1; CDR3: CASSARTGAITEAFF; DNA: TGTGCCAGCAGCGCGAGGACAGGGGCGATCACTGAAGCTTTCTTT
size: .; J: TRBJ2-5; V: TRBV7-8; D: .; CDR3: CASSLASGLGYF; DNA: TGTGCCAGCAGCTTAGCTTCAGGCCTGGGGTACTTC
size: .; J: TRBJ2-3; V: TRBV6-6; D: .; CDR3: CASRLTREQYF; DNA: TGTGCCAGCAGATTGACTAGAGAGCAGTATTTT
size: .; J: TRBJ1-1; V: TRBV29-1; D: TRBD1; CDR3: CSVERYGQGDTEAFF; DNA: TGCAGCGTTGAACGATATGGACAGGGGGACACTGAAGCTTTCTTT
size: .; J: TRBJ2-1; V: TRBV11-2; D: .; CDR3: CASSNSGYSGNEQFF; DNA: TGTGCCAGCTCAAATTCCGGATATAGCGGTAATGAGCAGTTCTTC
size: few; J: TRBJ2-1; V: TRBV7-6; D: .; CDR3: CASSSYYNEQFF; DNA: TGTGCCAGCAGCTCCTATTACAATGAGCAGTTCTTC
size: .; J: TRBJ1-5; V: TRBV18; D: TRBD1; CDR3: CASSRGQLNQPQHF; DNA: TGTGCCAGCTCACGGGGACAGCTCAATCAGCCCCAGCATTTT
size: .; J: TRBJ2-3; V: TRBV4-1; D: TRBD2; CDR3: CASSPPLLGLATDTQYF; DNA: TGCGCCAGCAGCCCACCCCTTCTGGGACTAGCCACAGATACGCAGTATTTT
size: few; J: TRBJ2-5; V: TRBV5-1; D: .; CDR3: CASSLGFSPQETQYF; DNA: TGCGCCAGCAGCTTGGGGTTTAGCCCCCAGGAGACCCAGTACTTC
size: .; J: TRBJ2-7; V: TRBV4-1; D: TRBD2; CDR3: CASSHGSGGIEQYF; DNA: TGCGCCAGCAGCCACGGTAGCGGGGGGATCGAGCAGTACTTC
size: .; J: TRBJ1-2; V: TRBV4-1; D: TRBD1; CDR3: CASSQEAVGGTEYGYTF; DNA: TGCGCCAGCAGCCAAGAGGCAGTTGGGGGGACAGAATATGGCTACACCTTC
size: .; J: TRBJ2-1; V: TRBV4-3; D: .; CDR3: CASSGAWGNEQFF; DNA: TGCGCCAGCAGTGGGGCGTGGGGCAATGAGCAGTTCTTC
size: .; J: TRBJ2-5; V: TRBV6-5; D: .; CDR3: CASSPGVQETQYF; DNA: TGTGCCAGCAGTCCGGGGGTACAAGAGACCCAGTACTTC
size: .; J: TRBJ1-5; V: TRBV19; D: TRBD1; CDR3: CASSGRDRGLGQPQHF; DNA: TGTGCCAGTAGTGGGAGGGACAGGGGGCTCGGGCAGCCCCAGCATTTT
size: .; J: TRBJ2-1; V: TRBV5-6; D: .; CDR3: CASSRPEGWNEQFF; DNA: TGTGCCAGCAGCCGGCCTGAGGGTTGGAATGAGCAGTTCTTC
size: .; J: TRBJ2-2; V: TRBV5-1; D: .; CDR3: CASSSGGGGTGELFF; DNA: TGCGCCAGCAGCTCGGGGGGCGGTGGCACCGGGGAGCTGTTTTTT
size: .; J: TRBJ2-6; V: TRBV5-1; D: .; CDR3: CASSEQGEAGANVLTF; DNA: TGCGCCAGCAGCGAACAGGGAGAGGCTGGGGCCAACGTCCTGACTTTC
size: .; J: TRBJ1-1; V: TRBV9; D: .; CDR3: CASSVFLNTEAFF; DNA: TGTGCCAGCAGCGTATTCTTGAACACTGAAGCTTTCTTT
size: few; J: TRBJ1-1; V: TRBV29-1; D: .; CDR3: CSVVIQGAPEAFF; DNA: TGCAGCGTTGTAATACAGGGCGCCCCTGAAGCTTTCTTT
size: once; J: TRBJ1-1; V: TRBV27; D: .; CDR3: CASSSTGNTEAFF; DNA: TGTGCCAGCAGTAGTACAGGGAACACTGAAGCTTTCTTT
size: few; J: TRBJ2-3; V: TRBV4-2; D: TRBD2; CDR3: CASSQELAGGADTQYF; DNA: TGTGCCAGCAGCCAAGAACTAGCGGGGGGGGCAGATACGCAGTATTTT
size: .; J: TRBJ1-5; V: TRBV7-2; D: TRBD1; CDR3: CASSPRDRSNQPQHF; DNA: TGTGCCAGCAGCCCGAGGGACAGATCCAATCAGCCCCAGCATTTT
size: .; J: TRBJ1-5; V: TRBV7-8; D: .; CDR3: CASSLRGALNQPQHF; DNA: TGTGCCAGCAGCTTACGGGGGGCCCTAAATCAGCCCCAGCATTTT
size: .; J: TRBJ2-3; V: TRBV7-9; D: .; CDR3: CSSSPIEAGLLDTQYF; DNA: TGTTCCAGCAGCCCCATCGAGGCGGGGCTTCTAGATACGCAGTATTTT
size: .; J: TRBJ2-3; V: TRBV11-3; D: TRBD2; CDR3: CASSSGVTDTQYF; DNA: TGTGCCAGCAGTAGCGGGGTCACAGATACGCAGTATTTT
size: .; J: TRBJ1-1; V: TRBV4-3; D: .; CDR3: CASSQDWAAFTEAFF; DNA: TGCGCCAGCAGCCAAGATTGGGCAGCCTTCACTGAAGCTTTCTTT
size: .; J: TRBJ2-3; V: TRBV11-1; D: .; CDR3: CASGGGRTDTQYF; DNA: TGTGCCAGCGGGGGGGGGCGCACAGATACGCAGTATTTT
size: few; J: TRBJ1-1; V: TRBV12-5; D: .; CDR3: CASGLGLAGGEAFF; DNA: TGTGCTAGTGGTTTGGGACTTGCCGGGGGTGAAGCTTTCTTT
size: .; J: TRBJ1-2; V: TRBV7-9; D: .; CDR3: CASVGVNDGYTF; DNA: TGTGCCAGTGTAGGGGTAAATGATGGCTACACCTTC
size: .; J: TRBJ2-2; V: TRBV9; D: TRBD1; CDR3: CASSVIGTVDRELFF; DNA: TGTGCCAGCAGCGTAATCGGGACAGTCGACCGGGAGCTGTTTTTT
size: few; J: TRBJ1-1; V: TRBV9; D: .; CDR3: CASSVVGGREAFF; DNA: TGTGCCAGCAGCGTAGTAGGAGGCCGTGAAGCTTTCTTT
size: .; J: TRBJ1-1; V: TRBV11-1; D: .; CDR3: CASSWPGDGEAFF; DNA: TGTGCCAGCAGCTGGCCAGGGGACGGTGAAGCTTTCTTT
size: few; J: TRBJ1-4; V: TRBV5-1; D: .; CDR3: CASSLGGGNPGKLFF; DNA: TGTGCCAGCAGCTTGGGGGGCGGTAACCCGGGAAAACTGTTTTTT
size: once; J: TRBJ2-7; V: TRBV5-5; D: .; CDR3: CASSFVRDRSYEQYF; DNA: TGTGCCAGCAGCTTTGTGCGGGACAGATCCTACGAGCAGTACTTC
size: once; J: TRBJ1-1; V: TRBV18; D: TRBD1; CDR3: CASSPDRENTEAFF; DNA: TGTGCCAGCTCACCGGACAGGGAGAACACTGAAGCTTTCTTT
size: many; J: TRBJ2-5; V: TRBV5-4; D: TRBD1; CDR3: CASSLGGSGSETQYF; DNA: TGTGCCAGCAGTTTAGGGGGCTCGGGTTCGGAGACCCAGTACTTC
size: .; J: TRBJ1-2; V: TRBV6-6; D: TRBD1; CDR3: CASSSPQGASGGYTF; DNA: TGTGCCAGCAGTTCACCCCAGGGGGCCTCGGGGGGCTACACCTTC
size: .; J: TRBJ1-1; V: TRBV5-1; D: .; CDR3: CASSLRQGNTEAFF; DNA: TGCGCCAGCAGCTTGCGGCAGGGAAACACTGAAGCTTTCTTT
size: .; J: TRBJ1-2; V: TRBV18; D: .; CDR3: CASSPEGSNYGYTF; DNA: TGTGCCAGCTCACCAGAGGGTTCTAACTATGGCTACACCTTC
size: .; J: TRBJ2-3; V: TRBV7-3; D: .; CDR3: CASSPVGADTQYF; DNA: TGTGCCAGCAGCCCTGTAGGGGCAGATACGCAGTATTTT
size: once; J: TRBJ2-5; V: TRBV7-9; D: .; CDR3: CASSLGGDSYQGTQYF; DNA: TGTGCCAGCAGCTTAGGGGGGGACTCTTACCAGGGGACCCAGTACTTC
size: .; J: TRBJ2-2; V: TRBV6-6; D: TRBD2; CDR3: CASNQQGLVSGELFF; DNA: TGTGCCAGCAATCAACAGGGACTAGTCTCTGGGGAGCTGTTTTTT
size: .; J: TRBJ1-1; V: TRBV2; D: .; CDR3: CASRTPGIEAFF; DNA: TGTGCCAGCCGTACTCCGGGGATTGAAGCTTTCTTT
size: few; J: TRBJ2-1; V: TRBV2; D: TRBD1; CDR3: CASTQGGTGGEQFF; DNA: TGTGCCAGCACCCAAGGTGGGACAGGGGGTGAGCAGTTCTTC
size: .; J: TRBJ2-3; V: TRBV13; D: .; CDR3: CASTLGAASTDTQYF; DNA: TGTGCCAGCACCCTAGGGGCGGCCAGCACAGATACGCAGTATTTT
size: .; J: TRBJ2-1; V: TRBV5-8; D: .; CDR3: CASSLALSSYNEQFF; DNA: TGTGCCAGCAGCTTGGCCCTTAGCTCCTACAATGAGCAGTTCTTC
size: .; J: TRBJ1-2; V: TRBV7-8; D: .; CDR3: CASSYGEGIYRGYTF; DNA: TGTGCCAGCAGCTACGGGGAGGGTATTTATCGCGGCTACACCTTC
size: .; J: TRBJ2-5; V: TRBV5-1; D: TRBD2; CDR3: CASSSTGTSQETQYF; DNA: TGCGCCAGCAGCTCTACCGGGACTAGCCAAGAGACCCAGTACTTC
size: few; J: TRBJ1-6; V: TRBV2; D: .; CDR3: CASTSSYNSPLHF; DNA: TGTGCCAGCACGAGCTCCTATAATTCACCCCTCCACTTT
size: .; J: TRBJ1-5; V: TRBV27; D: .; CDR3: CASSLSAGSSNQPQHF; DNA: TGTGCCAGCAGTTTATCGGCAGGCAGTAGCAATCAGCCCCAGCATTTT
size: .; J: TRBJ2-3; V: TRBV5-6; D: .; CDR3: CASSPSTDTQYF; DNA: TGTGCCAGCAGCCCTAGCACAGATACGCAGTATTTT
size: .; J: TRBJ2-5; V: TRBV6-5; D: .; CDR3: CASSYSDRLQTQYF; DNA: TGTGCCAGCAGTTACTCGGACAGACTCCAGACCCAGTACTTC